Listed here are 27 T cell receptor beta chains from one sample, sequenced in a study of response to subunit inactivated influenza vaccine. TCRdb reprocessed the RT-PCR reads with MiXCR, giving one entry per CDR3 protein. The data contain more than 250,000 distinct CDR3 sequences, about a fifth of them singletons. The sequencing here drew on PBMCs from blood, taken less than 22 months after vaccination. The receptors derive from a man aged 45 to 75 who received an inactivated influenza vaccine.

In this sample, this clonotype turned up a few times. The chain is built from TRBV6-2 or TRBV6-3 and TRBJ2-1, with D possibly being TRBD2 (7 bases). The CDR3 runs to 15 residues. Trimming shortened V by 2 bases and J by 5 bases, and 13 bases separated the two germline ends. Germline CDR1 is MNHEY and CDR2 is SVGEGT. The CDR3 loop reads CASSYGGGGHNEQFF. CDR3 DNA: TGTGCCAGCAGTTACGGGGGCGGGGGCCACAATGAGCAGTTCTTC.

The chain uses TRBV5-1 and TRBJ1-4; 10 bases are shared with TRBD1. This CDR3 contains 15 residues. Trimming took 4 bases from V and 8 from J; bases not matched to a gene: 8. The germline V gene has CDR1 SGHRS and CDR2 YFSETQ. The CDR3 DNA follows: TGCGCCAGCAGCCTAGCCGGGACAGGGGAGGAAAAACTGTTTTTT. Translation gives CASSLAGTGEEKLFF. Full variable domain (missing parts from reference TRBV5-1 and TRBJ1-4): KAGVTQTPRYLIKTRGQQVTLSCSPISGHRSVSWYQQTPGQGLQFLFEYFSETQRNKGNFPGRFSGRQFSNSRSEMNVSTLELGDSALYLCASSLAGTGEEKLFFGSGTQLSVL.

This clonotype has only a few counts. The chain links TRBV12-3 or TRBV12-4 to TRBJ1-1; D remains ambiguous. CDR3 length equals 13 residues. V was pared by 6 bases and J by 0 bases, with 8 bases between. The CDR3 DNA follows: TGTGCCAGCAGACCGCGCATGAACACTGAAGCTTTCTTT. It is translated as CASRPRMNTEAFF.

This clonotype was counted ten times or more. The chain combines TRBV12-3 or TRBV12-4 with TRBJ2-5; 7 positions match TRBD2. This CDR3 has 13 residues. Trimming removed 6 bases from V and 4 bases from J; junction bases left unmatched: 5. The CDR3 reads CASRTLARETQYF. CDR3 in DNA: TGTGCCAGCAGGACACTAGCGAGAGAGACCCAGTACTTC.

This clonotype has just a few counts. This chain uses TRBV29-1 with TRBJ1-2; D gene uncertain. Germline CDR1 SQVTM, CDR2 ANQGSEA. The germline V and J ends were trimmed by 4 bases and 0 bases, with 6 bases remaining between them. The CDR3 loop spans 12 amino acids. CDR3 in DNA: TGCAGCGTTGCGGGAGCTAACTATGGCTACACCTTC. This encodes CSVAGANYGYTF.

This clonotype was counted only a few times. For the CDR3, the DNA is TGTGCCAGCAGCTTCGACAGGGGTCAGCCCCAGCATTTT. Its translation: CASSFDRGQPQHF. The V gene is TRBV7-2, the J gene TRBJ1-5; 8 bases are shared with TRBD1. The CDR3 is 13 residues long. The ends lost 3 bases at V and 6 bases at J; junction bases unmatched: 1. Germline lookup yields CDR1 SGHTA and CDR2 FQGNSA.

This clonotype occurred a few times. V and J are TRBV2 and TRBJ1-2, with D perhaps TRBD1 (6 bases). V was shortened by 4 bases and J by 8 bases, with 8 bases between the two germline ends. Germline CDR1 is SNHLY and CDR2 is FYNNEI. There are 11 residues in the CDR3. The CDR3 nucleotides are TGTGCCAGCAGTGCCGGGACAGGCTACACCTTC. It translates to CASSAGTGYTF. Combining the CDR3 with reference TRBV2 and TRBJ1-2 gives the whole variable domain EPEVTQTPSHQVTQMGQEVILRCVPISNHLYFYWYRQILGQKVEFLVSFYNNEISEKSEIFDDQFSVERPDGSNFTLKIRSTKLEDSAMYFCASSAGTGYTFGSGTRLTVV.

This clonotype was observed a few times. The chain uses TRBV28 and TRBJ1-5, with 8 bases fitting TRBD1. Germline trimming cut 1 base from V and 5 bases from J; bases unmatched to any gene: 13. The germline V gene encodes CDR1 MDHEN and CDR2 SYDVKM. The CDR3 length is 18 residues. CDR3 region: CASSLSAGGTPKDQPQHF. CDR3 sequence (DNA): TGTGCCAGCAGTTTATCGGCAGGGGGCACCCCCAAGGATCAGCCCCAGCATTTT.

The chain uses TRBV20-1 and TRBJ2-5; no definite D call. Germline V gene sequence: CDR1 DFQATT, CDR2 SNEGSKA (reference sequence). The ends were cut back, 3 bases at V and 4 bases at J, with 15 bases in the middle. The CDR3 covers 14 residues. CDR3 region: CSASDVRARETQYF. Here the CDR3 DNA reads TGCAGTGCTAGCGACGTAAGGGCTCGAGAGACCCAGTACTTC.

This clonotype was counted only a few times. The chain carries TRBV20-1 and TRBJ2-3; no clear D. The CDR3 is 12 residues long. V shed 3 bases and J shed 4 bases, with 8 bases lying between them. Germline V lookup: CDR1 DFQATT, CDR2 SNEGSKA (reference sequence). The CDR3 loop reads CSARTVSDTQYF. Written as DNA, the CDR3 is TGCAGTGCTAGGACTGTATCAGATACGCAGTATTTT.

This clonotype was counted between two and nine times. CDR3 sequence (DNA): TGTGCCAGCAGCCAGCCTCCAATAGATACGCAGTATTTT. Translated, it gives CASSQPPIDTQYF. V usage is TRBV6-1 and J usage is TRBJ2-3; no clear D gene. Germline V gene lookup returns CDR1 MNHNS and CDR2 SASEGT. The CDR3 is 13 residues long. Trimming cost V 6 bases and J 5 bases, with 12 bases left between them.

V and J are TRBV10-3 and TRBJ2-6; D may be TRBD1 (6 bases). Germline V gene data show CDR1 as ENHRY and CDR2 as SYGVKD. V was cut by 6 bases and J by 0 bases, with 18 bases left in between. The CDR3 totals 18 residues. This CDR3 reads CAIRMTGPGNSGANVLTF. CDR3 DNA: TGTGCCATCAGAATGACAGGACCTGGTAACTCTGGGGCCAACGTCCTGACTTTC.

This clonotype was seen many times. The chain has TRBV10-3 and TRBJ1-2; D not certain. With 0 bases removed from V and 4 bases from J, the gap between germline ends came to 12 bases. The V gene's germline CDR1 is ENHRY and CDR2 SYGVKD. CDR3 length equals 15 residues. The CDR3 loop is CAISESKEGAYGYTF. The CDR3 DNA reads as TGTGCCATCAGTGAGTCAAAGGAGGGCGCCTATGGCTACACCTTC.

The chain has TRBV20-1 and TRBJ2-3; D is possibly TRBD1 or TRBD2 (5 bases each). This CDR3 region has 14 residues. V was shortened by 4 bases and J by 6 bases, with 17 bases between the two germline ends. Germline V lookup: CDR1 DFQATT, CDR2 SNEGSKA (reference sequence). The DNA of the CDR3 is TGCAGTGCTAAGTTTGGGGGAATGGTGGATACGCAGTATTTT. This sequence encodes CSAKFGGMVDTQYF.

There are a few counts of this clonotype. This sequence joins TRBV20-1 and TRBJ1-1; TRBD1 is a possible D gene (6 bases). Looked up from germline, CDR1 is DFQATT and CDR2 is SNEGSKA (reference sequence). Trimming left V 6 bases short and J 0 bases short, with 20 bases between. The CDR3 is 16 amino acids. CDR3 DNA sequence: TGCAGTGCAGAGACGACAGGAGCCTTCATGAACACTGAAGCTTTCTTT. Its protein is CSAETTGAFMNTEAFF.

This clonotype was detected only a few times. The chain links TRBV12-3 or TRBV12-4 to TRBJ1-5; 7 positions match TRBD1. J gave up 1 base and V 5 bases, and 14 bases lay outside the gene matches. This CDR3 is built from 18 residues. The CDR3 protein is CASSTGTAPQMSNQPQHF. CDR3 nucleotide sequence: TGTGCCAGCAGTACAGGGACAGCGCCTCAAATGAGCAATCAGCCCCAGCATTTT.

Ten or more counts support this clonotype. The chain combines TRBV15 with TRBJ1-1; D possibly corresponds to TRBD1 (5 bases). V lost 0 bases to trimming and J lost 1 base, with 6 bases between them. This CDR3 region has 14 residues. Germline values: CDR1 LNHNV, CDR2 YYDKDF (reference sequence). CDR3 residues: CATSREQANTEAFF. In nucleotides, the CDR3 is TGTGCCACCAGCAGAGAACAGGCGAACACTGAAGCTTTCTTT.

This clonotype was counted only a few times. CDR3 sequence (DNA): TGTGCCAGCGCGGAGGAACCGGGACTAGCGGAAAATGAGCAGTTCTTC. Amino acids: CASAEEPGLAENEQFF. The chain is built from TRBV2 and TRBJ2-1; 11 bases are shared with TRBD2. The CDR3 extends over 16 amino acids. Trimming cost V 8 bases and J 7 bases; bases outside gene matches: 13. Germline values: CDR1 SNHLY, CDR2 FYNNEI.

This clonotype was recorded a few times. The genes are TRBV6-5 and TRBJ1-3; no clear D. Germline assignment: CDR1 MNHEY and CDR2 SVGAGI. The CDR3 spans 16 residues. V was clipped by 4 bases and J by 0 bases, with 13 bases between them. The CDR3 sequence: CASSSDAIHSGNTIYF. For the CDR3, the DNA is TGTGCCAGCAGTTCAGACGCCATCCACTCTGGAAACACCATATATTTT.

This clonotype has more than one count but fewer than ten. The CDR3 DNA follows: TGTGCCAGCACCCCCGGAGTCAGGACCGGGGAGCTGTTTTTT. Encoded protein: CASTPGVRTGELFF. The chain links TRBV2 to TRBJ2-2; D gene ambiguous. V gave up 7 bases and J gave up 5 bases, with 14 bases separating them. The CDR3 length is 14 residues. In germline, CDR1 is SNHLY, CDR2 FYNNEI.

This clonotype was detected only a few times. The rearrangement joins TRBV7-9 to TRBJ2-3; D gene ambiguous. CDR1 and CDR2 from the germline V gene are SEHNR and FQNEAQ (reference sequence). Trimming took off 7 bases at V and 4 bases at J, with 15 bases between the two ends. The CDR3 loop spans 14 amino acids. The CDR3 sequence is CASMVAEWPDTQYF. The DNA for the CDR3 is TGTGCCAGCATGGTAGCCGAGTGGCCAGATACGCAGTATTTT.

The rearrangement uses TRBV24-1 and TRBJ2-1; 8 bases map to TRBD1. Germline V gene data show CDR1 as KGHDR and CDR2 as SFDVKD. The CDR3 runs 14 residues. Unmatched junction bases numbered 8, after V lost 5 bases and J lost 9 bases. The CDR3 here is CATSVQGATGEQFF. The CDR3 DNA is TGTGCCACCAGTGTGCAGGGGGCCACTGGTGAGCAGTTCTTC.

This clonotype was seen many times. In DNA, the CDR3 is TGCAGCGTTGGAACCGGGATGAACACTGAAGCTTTCTTT. This translates into CSVGTGMNTEAFF. The rearrangement links TRBV29-1 to TRBJ1-1; no definite D call. Germline CDR1 is SQVTM and CDR2 is ANQGSEA. Deletions cut 4 bases from V and 0 bases from J, with 9 bases between. The CDR3 has 13 residues.

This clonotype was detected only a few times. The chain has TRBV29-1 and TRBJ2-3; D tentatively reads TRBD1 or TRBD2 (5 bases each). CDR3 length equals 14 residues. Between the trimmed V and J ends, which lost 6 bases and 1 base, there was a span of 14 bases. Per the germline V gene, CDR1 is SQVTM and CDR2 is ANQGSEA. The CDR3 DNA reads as TGCAGCGTAGATGGGACGGTGGGCACAGATACGCAGTATTTT. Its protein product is CSVDGTVGTDTQYF.

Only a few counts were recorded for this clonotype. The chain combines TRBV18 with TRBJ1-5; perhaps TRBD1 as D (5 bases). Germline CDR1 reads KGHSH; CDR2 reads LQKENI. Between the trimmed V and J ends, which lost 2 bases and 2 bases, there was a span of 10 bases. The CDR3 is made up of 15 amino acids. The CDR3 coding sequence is TGTGCCAGCTCACCAAGCCAGGGAGGCAATCAGCCCCAGCATTTT. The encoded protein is CASSPSQGGNQPQHF.

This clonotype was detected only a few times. The CDR3 region has the DNA TGCAGCGTTGACCCGACAGGGGGTTCCTATGGCTACACCTTC. Protein: CSVDPTGGSYGYTF. The V call is TRBV29-1, the J call TRBJ1-2; 9 bases map to TRBD1. The CDR3 length is 14 residues. Germline CDR1 and CDR2: SQVTM and ANQGSEA. V was pared by 3 bases and J by 4 bases, with 6 bases of the junction left unmatched.

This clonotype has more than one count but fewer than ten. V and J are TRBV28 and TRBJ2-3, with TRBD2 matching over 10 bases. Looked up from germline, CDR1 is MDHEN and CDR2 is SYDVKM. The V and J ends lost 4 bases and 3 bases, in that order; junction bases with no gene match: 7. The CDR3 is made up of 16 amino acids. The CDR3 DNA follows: TGTGCCAGCAGTTCACTAGCGGGATTTGGTACAGATACGCAGTATTTT. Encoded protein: CASSSLAGFGTDTQYF. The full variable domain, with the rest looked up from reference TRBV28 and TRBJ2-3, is DVKVTQSSRYLVKRTGEKVFLECVQDMDHENMFWYRQDPGLGLRLIYFSYDVKMKEKGDIPEGYSVSREKKERFSLILESASTNQTSMYLCASSSLAGFGTDTQYFGPGTRLTVL.